The rows below give T cell receptor beta chains drawn from one sample of a study of CD8+CD57+ T cells in acquired aplastic anemia. TCRdb itself ran the reads through MiXCR, one entry per CDR3 protein. The repertoire consists of 150,000 to 200,000 distinct CDR3 sequences, with around 75% occurring once and the leading ten covering about 50%. The source material was sorted CD4+, CD8+, or CD8+CD57+ T cells (not recorded which) from PBMCs. These receptors were collected from a human donor with aplastic anemia. Both conserved end residues are part of each CDR3. D genes are given only for firm matches. Expanded clones get a size class; other rows say once, few or many, or leave the size out.

J: TRBJ2-3
size: .
D: .
V: TRBV19
CDR3: CASSSQGGSGDTQYF
DNA: TGTGCCAGCAGCTCACAGGGCGGCTCAGGAGATACGCAGTATTTT

J: TRBJ2-3
size: few
D: .
V: TRBV29-1
CDR3: CSVPYGGSTDTQYF
DNA: TGCAGCGTGCCCTACGGGGGCTCCACAGATACGCAGTATTTT

J: TRBJ2-3
size: .
D: .
V: TRBV7-6
CDR3: CASSPGSSAGTQYF
DNA: TGTGCCAGCAGCCCAGGATCTAGTGCTGGTACGCAGTATTTT

J: TRBJ2-7
size: .
D: .
V: TRBV10-3
CDR3: CAISAPSAGSPYEQYF
DNA: TGTGCCATCAGTGCCCCTAGCGCAGGTTCTCCCTACGAGCAGTACTTC

J: TRBJ2-2
size: .
D: .
V: TRBV7-9
CDR3: CASSLGQGGNTGELFF
DNA: TGTGCCAGCAGCTTAGGTCAGGGCGGGAACACCGGGGAGCTGTTTTTT

J: TRBJ2-5
size: .
D: TRBD2
V: TRBV24-1
CDR3: CATSDTHLAGVRETQYF
DNA: TGTGCCACCAGTGATACTCACCTAGCGGGAGTAAGGGAGACCCAGTACTTC

J: TRBJ2-5
size: .
D: TRBD1
V: TRBV20-1
CDR3: CSASGTGSQETQYF
DNA: TGCAGTGCCTCCGGGACAGGGAGCCAAGAGACCCAGTACTTC

J: TRBJ1-1
size: .
D: .
V: TRBV10-3
CDR3: CAISDGPGTEAFF
DNA: TGTGCCATCAGTGATGGACCGGGTACTGAAGCTTTCTTT

J: TRBJ2-6
size: .
D: .
V: TRBV7-2
CDR3: CASSPPGPGANVLTF
DNA: TGTGCCAGCAGTCCTCCGGGACCCGGGGCCAACGTCCTGACTTTC

J: TRBJ2-2
size: .
D: .
V: TRBV7-6
CDR3: CASSRGSNTGELFF
DNA: TGTGCCAGCAGCCGTGGTTCCAACACCGGGGAGCTGTTTTTT

J: TRBJ1-4
size: .
D: .
V: TRBV5-4
CDR3: CASSSTHRSDEKLFF
DNA: TGTGCCAGCAGCTCGACCCACAGGTCGGATGAAAAACTGTTTTTT

J: TRBJ2-1
size: .
D: TRBD1
V: TRBV20-1
CDR3: CSARVNRGSEQFF
DNA: TGCAGTGCTAGAGTAAACAGGGGCAGTGAGCAGTTCTTC

J: TRBJ1-4
size: .
D: .
V: TRBV7-8
CDR3: CASSSGRLNEKLFF
DNA: TGTGCCAGCAGCTCGGGACGGCTTAATGAAAAACTGTTTTTT

J: TRBJ2-3
size: .
D: TRBD2
V: TRBV24-1
CDR3: CATSDSGGPGDTQYF
DNA: TGTGCCACCAGTGATTCGGGAGGGCCGGGAGATACGCAGTATTTT

J: TRBJ1-4
size: .
D: TRBD1
V: TRBV7-9
CDR3: CASSYAGQGNEKLFF
DNA: TGTGCCAGCAGCTATGCGGGACAGGGAAATGAAAAACTGTTTTTT

J: TRBJ1-2
size: .
D: .
V: TRBV9
CDR3: CASSVVAGDYGYTF
DNA: TGTGCCAGCAGCGTAGTGGCAGGCGACTATGGCTACACCTTC

J: TRBJ1-2
size: .
D: TRBD1
V: TRBV24-1
CDR3: CATSEPTGSGYTF
DNA: TGTGCCACCAGTGAGCCGACAGGGAGTGGCTACACCTTC

J: TRBJ2-7
size: .
D: .
V: TRBV24-1
CDR3: CATSDFEGYEQYF
DNA: TGTGCCACCAGTGATTTCGAGGGATACGAGCAGTACTTC

J: TRBJ2-1
size: .
D: TRBD2
V: TRBV7-7
CDR3: CASSLLGTSGSNEQFF
DNA: TGTGCCAGCAGCTTATTAGGGACTAGCGGGAGCAATGAGCAGTTCTTC

J: TRBJ2-2
size: .
D: .
V: TRBV5-1
CDR3: CASSPRPFNTGELFF
DNA: TGCGCCAGCAGCCCCCGGCCCTTCAACACCGGGGAGCTGTTTTTT

J: TRBJ2-2
size: few
D: .
V: TRBV7-9
CDR3: CASSWGASTGELFF
DNA: TGTGCCAGCAGCTGGGGGGCAAGCACCGGGGAGCTGTTTTTT

J: TRBJ2-2
size: .
D: TRBD2
V: TRBV12-3/TRBV12-4
CDR3: CASSLLGLAIGELFF
DNA: TGTGCCAGCAGCCTCCTCGGACTAGCAATCGGGGAGCTGTTTTTT

J: TRBJ2-3
size: .
D: .
V: TRBV6-6
CDR3: CASSYDLFDTQYF
DNA: TGTGCCAGCAGTTACGACCTCTTCGATACGCAGTATTTT

J: TRBJ2-5
size: .
D: .
V: TRBV7-9
CDR3: CASSLDRRRRETQYF
DNA: TGTGCCAGCAGCTTAGACAGGCGGAGACGAGAGACCCAGTACTTC

J: TRBJ2-1
size: .
D: TRBD2
V: TRBV10-3
CDR3: CAISESSGLGTRNEQFF
DNA: TGTGCCATCAGTGAGTCATCGGGACTAGGGACGAGGAATGAGCAGTTCTTC